This T cell receptor beta chain originates from a study of CD4+ T cells in melanoma. The CDR3 length is 15 residues. Trimming took 4 bases from V and 3 from J; bases not matched to a gene: 4. The germline CDR1 and CDR2 sequences are MDHEN and SYDVKM. Measured with immunoSEQ multiplex PCR; TCRdb has only the in-frame clones, and not every one. In the table there are roughly 120,000 clones, roughly 90% of which are singletons. Material for sequencing was peripheral blood. The chain links TRBV28 to TRBJ2-7; 12 nucleotides align to TRBD2. The clonotype was recovered from a human donor with melanoma. The CDR3 sequence is CASSSPSGGGYEQYF. Here the CDR3 DNA reads TGTGCCAGCAGTTCCCCTAGCGGGGGGGGCTACGAGCAGTACTTC.